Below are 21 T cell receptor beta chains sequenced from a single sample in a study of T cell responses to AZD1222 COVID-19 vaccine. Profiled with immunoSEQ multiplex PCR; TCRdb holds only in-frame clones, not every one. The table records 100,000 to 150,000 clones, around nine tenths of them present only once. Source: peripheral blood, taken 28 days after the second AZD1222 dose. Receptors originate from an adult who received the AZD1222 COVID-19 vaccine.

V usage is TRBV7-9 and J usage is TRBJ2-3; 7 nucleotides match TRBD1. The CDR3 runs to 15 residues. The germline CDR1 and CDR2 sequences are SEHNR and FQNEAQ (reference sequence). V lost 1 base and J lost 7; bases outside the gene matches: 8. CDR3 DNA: TGTGCCAGCAGCTTAGGTGGGACAGAACTGAATACGCAGTATTTT. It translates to CASSLGGTELNTQYF.

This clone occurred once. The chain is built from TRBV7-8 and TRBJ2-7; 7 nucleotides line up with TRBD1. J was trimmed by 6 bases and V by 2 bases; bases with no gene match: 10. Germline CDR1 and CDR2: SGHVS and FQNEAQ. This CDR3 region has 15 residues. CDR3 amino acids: CASSLSRGQTAEQYF. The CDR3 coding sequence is TGTGCCAGCAGCTTATCCCGGGGACAGACGGCCGAGCAGTACTTC.

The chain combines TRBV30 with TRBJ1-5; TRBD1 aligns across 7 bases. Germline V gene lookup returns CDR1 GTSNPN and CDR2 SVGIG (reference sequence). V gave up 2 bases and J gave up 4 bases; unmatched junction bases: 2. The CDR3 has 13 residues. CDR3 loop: CAWSRGPNQPQHF. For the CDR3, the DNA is TGTGCCTGGAGTAGGGGGCCTAATCAGCCCCAGCATTTT. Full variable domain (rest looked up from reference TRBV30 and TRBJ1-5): SQTIHQWPATLVQPVGSPLSLECTVEGTSNPNLYWYRQAAGRGLQLLFYSVGIGQISSEVPQNLSASRPQDRQFILSSKKLLLSDSGFYLCAWSRGPNQPQHFGDGTRLSIL.

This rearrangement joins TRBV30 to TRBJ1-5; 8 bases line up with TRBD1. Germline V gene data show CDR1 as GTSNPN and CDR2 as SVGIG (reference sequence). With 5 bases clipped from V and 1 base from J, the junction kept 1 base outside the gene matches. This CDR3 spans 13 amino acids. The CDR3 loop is CAWDRGSNQPQHF. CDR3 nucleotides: TGTGCCTGGGACAGGGGAAGCAATCAGCCCCAGCATTTT.

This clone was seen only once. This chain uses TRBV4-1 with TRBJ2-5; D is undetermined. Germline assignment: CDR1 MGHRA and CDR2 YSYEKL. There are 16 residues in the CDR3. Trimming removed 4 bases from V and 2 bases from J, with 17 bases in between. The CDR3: CASSPLKVSDQETQYF. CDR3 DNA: TGCGCCAGCAGCCCCCTGAAGGTTTCGGATCAAGAGACCCAGTACTTC.

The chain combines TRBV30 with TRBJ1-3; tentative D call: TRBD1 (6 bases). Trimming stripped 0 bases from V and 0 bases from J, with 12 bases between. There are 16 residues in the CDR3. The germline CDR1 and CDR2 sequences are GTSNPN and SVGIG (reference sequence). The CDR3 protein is CAWSVARGFSGNTIYF. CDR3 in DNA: TGTGCCTGGAGTGTAGCAAGGGGGTTCTCTGGAAACACCATATATTTT.

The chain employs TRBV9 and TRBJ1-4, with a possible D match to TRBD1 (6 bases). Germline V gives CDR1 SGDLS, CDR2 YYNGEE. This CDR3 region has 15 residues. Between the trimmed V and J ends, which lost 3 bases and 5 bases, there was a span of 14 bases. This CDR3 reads CASSDPRGPNEKLFF. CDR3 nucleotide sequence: TGTGCCAGCAGCGACCCCAGGGGCCCGAATGAAAAACTGTTTTTT.

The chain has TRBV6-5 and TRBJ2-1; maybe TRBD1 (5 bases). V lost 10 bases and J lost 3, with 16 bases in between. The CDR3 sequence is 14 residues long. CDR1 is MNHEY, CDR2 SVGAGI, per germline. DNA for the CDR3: TGTGCCATCCTGGACACCGAAAGCTACAATGAGCAGTTCTTC. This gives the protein CAILDTESYNEQFF.

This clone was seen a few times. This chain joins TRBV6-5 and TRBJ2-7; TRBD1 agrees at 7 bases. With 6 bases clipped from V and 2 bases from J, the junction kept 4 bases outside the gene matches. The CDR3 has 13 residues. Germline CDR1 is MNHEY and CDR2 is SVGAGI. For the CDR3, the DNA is TGTGCCAGCAGCGGGACAGTAGCCTACGAGCAGTACTTC. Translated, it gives CASSGTVAYEQYF.

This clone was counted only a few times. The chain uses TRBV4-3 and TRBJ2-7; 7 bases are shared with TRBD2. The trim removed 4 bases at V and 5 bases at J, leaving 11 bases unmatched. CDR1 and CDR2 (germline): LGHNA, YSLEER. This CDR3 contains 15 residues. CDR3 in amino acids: CASSLGSGMANEQYF. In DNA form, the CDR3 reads TGCGCCAGCAGCCTCGGAAGCGGGATGGCCAACGAGCAGTACTTC.

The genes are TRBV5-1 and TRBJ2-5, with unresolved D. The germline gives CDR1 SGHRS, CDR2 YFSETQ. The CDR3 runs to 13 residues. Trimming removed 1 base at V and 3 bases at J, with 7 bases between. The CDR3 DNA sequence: TGCGCCAGCAGCTTGCTGGGGAAAGAGACCCAGTACTTC. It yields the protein CASSLLGKETQYF.

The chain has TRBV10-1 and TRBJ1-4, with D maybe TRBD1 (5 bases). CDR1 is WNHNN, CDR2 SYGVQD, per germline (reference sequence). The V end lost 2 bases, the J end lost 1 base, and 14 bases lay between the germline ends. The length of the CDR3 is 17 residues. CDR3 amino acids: CASSEDRPARTNEKLFF. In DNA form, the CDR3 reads TGCGCCAGCAGTGAGGACAGACCCGCAAGAACTAATGAAAAACTGTTTTTT.

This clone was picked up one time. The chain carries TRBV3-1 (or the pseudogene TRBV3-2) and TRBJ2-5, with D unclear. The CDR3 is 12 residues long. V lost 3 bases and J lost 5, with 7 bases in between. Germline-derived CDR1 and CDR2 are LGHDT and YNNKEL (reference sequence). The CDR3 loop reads CASSQAFETQYF. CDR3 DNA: TGTGCCAGCAGCCAGGCCTTTGAGACCCAGTACTTC.

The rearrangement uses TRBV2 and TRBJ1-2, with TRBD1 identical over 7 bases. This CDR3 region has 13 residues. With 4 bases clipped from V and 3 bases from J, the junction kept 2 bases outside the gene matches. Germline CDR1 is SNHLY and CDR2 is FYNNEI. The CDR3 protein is CASSVGGDYGYTF. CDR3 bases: TGTGCCAGCAGTGTAGGGGGCGACTATGGCTACACCTTC.

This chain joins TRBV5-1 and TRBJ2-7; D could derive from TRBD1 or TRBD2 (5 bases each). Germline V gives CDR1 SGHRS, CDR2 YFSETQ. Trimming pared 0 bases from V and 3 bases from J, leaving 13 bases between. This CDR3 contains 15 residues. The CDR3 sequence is CASSLEGPQFYEQYF. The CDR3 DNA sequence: TGCGCCAGCAGCTTGGAGGGACCGCAGTTCTACGAGCAGTACTTC. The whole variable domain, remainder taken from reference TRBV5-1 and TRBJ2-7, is KAGVTQTPRYLIKTRGQQVTLSCSPISGHRSVSWYQQTPGQGLQFLFEYFSETQRNKGNFPGRFSGRQFSNSRSEMNVSTLELGDSALYLCASSLEGPQFYEQYFGPGTRLTVT.

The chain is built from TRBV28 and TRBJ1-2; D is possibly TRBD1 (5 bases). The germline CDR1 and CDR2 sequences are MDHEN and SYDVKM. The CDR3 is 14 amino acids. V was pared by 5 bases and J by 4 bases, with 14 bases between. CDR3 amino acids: CASSPQGRAYGYTF. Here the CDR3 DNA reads TGTGCCAGCAGTCCCCAGGGCAGGGCCTATGGCTACACCTTC.

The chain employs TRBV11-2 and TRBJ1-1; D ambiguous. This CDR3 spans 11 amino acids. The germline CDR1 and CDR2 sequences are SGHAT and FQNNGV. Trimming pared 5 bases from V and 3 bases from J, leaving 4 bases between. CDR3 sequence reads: CASSEYTEAFF. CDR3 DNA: TGTGCCAGCAGCGAATACACTGAAGCTTTCTTT. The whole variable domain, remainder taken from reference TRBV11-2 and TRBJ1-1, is EAGVAQSPRYKIIEKRQSVAFWCNPISGHATLYWYQQILGQGPKLLIQFQNNGVVDDSQLPKDRFSAERLKGVDSTLKIQPAKLEDSAVYLCASSEYTEAFFGQGTRLTVV.

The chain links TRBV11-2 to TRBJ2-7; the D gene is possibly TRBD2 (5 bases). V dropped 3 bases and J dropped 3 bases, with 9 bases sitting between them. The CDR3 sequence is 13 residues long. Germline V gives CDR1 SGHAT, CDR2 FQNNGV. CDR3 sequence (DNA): TGTGCCAGCAGCTTCCAACGGGACTACGAGCAGTACTTC. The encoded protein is CASSFQRDYEQYF.

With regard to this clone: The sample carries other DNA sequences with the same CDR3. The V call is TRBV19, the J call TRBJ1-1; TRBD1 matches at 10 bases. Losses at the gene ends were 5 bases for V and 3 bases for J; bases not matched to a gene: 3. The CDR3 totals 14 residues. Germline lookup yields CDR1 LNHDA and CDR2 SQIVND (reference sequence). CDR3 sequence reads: CASSSTGGDTEAFF. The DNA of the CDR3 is TGTGCCAGTAGTTCGACAGGGGGCGACACTGAAGCTTTCTTT.

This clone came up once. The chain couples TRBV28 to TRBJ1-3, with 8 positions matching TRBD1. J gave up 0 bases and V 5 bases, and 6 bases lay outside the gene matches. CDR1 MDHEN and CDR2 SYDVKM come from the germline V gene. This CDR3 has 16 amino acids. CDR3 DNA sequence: TGTGCCAGCAGTATATACAGGGGGAACTCTGGAAACACCATATATTTT. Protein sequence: CASSIYRGNSGNTIYF.

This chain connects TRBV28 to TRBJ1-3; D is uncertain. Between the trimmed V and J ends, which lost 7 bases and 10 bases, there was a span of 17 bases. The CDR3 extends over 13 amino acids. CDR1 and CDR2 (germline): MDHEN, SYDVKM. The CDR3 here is CASTEPPVMTIYF. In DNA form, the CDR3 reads TGTGCCAGCACCGAACCCCCAGTAATGACCATATATTTT. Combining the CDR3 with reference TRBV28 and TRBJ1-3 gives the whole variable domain DVKVTQSSRYLVKRTGEKVFLECVQDMDHENMFWYRQDPGLGLRLIYFSYDVKMKEKGDIPEGYSVSREKKERFSLILESASTNQTSMYLCASTEPPVMTIYFGEGSWLTVV.